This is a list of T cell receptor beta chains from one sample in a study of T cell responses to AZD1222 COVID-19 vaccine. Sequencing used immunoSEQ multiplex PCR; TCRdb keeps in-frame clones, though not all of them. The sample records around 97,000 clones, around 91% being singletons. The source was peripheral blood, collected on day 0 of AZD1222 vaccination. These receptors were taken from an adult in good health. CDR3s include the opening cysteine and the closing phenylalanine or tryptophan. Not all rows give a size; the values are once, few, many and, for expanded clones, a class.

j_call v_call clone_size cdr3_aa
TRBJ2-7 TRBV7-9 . CASSSPRDEEDYEQYF
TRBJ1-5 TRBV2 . CASLRDGNQPQHF
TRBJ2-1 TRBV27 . CASSFSGSIYEQFF
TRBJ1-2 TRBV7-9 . CASSSPGGYYGYTF
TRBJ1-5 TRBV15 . CATSRDGTRDQPQHF
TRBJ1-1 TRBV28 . CASSLTGHLLMNTEAFF
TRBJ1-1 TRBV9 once CASSPEAGGSTEAFF
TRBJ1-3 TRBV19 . CASSIGNSGNTIYF
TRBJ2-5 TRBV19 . CASNGRGQQETQYF
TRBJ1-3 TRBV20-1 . CSARAVNTIYF
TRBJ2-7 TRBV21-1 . CASSSRPPVVGVWAYEQYF
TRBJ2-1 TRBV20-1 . CSASVSNEQFF
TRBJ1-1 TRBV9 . CASSVDETEAFF
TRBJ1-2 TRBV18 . CASSPLPEGAGYGYTF
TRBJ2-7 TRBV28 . CASSLRGKARYEQYF
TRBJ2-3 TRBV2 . CASRERDLSTDTQYF
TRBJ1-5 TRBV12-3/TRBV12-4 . CASSLGAAQPQHF
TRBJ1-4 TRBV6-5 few CASRGWGEKLFF
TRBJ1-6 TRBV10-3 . CAISADRIRSPLHF
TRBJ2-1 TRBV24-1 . CATSDTGLYNEQFF
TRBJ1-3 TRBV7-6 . CASSYRDRSQIDSGNTIYF
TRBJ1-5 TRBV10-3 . CAISEGQGGQPQHF
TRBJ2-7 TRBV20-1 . CNADIYEQYF
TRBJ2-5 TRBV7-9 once CASSLVGYRGTQYF
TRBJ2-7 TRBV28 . CASSQGTSGAYEQYF
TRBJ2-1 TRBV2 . CATPMLAGFSYNEQFF
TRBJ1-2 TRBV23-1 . CASSHRALGYGYTF
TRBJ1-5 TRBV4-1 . CASSHPDSDYSNQPQHF
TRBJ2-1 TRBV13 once CASSLRTGDDEQFF
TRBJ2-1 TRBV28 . CASSFGGRASNEQFF
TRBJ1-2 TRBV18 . CASSKDRGPPNYGYTF
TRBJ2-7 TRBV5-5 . CASSLGPSFYEQYF
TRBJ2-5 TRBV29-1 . CSGSVIQETQYF
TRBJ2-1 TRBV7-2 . CASSLGLRRDKEQFF
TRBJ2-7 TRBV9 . CASSVADNSGSYEQYF
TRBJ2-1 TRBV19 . CASSIPGTKGNEQFF
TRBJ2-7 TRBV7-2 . CASSLSSGRAGDEQYF
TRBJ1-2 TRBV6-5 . CASSSYTIWGDYGYTF
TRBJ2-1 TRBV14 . CASSQRTSGREQFF
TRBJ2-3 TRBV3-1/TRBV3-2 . CASSPKTVLPPDTQYF
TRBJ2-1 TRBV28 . CASSPSDLPSDNEQFF
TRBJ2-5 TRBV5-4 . CASSLRDRVKETQYF
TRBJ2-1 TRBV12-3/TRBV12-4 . CASSLGPTQLF
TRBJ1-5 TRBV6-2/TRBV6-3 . CASSWGPISNQPQHF
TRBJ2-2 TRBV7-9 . CASSPHTGELFF
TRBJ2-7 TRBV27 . CASSPGGYEQYF
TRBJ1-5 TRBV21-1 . CASSKKVQVIGDQPQHF
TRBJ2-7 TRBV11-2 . CASSLSPGFLRYEQYF
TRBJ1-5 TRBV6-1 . CASSEAQISNQPQHF
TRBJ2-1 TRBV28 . CASSVPLASGAQEQFF
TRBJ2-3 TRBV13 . CASSFSGATDTQYF